Below, 28 T cell receptor beta chains from the same sample are listed, as sequenced in a study of cytomegalovirus exposure and HLA in healthy donors. In the PCR, 60 Vbeta and 13 Jbeta primers were used. The repertoire was sequenced with immunoSEQ multiplex PCR; TCRdb's copy has only in-frame clones and lacks some. The sample holds 200,000 to 250,000 clones. Material: PBMCs. These receptors originate from a girl aged 2 to 9 in good health and CMV-seropositive.

The V call is TRBV18, the J call TRBJ2-7; 10 bases are shared with TRBD2. The trim removed 3 bases at V and 4 bases at J, leaving 12 bases unmatched. The CDR3 loop spans 17 amino acids. Germline CDR1 is KGHSH and CDR2 is LQKENI. The CDR3 region is CASSPPIGGLARYEQYF. The CDR3, as DNA: TGTGCCAGCTCACCGCCGATTGGGGGACTAGCGAGATACGAGCAGTACTTC.

The genes are TRBV7-2 and TRBJ2-3, with a possible D match to TRBD2 (5 bases). V dropped 6 bases and J dropped 3 bases, with 10 bases sitting between them. CDR3 length: 13 amino acids. The germline V gene encodes CDR1 SGHTA and CDR2 FQGNSA. The CDR3 sequence is CASSLAETDTQYF. The DNA for the CDR3 is TGTGCCAGCAGTCTAGCCGAAACAGATACGCAGTATTTT.

This sequence joins TRBV6-6 and TRBJ2-3; D unclear. This CDR3 contains 13 residues. Trimming removed 4 bases from V and 4 bases from J, with 9 bases in between. The germline V gene has CDR1 MNHNY and CDR2 SVGAGI (reference sequence). CDR3 loop: CASSSGFSDTQYF. The CDR3 DNA is TGTGCCAGCAGTTCGGGTTTCTCAGATACGCAGTATTTT.

As concerns this clone: At one boundary the junction diverges from the germline segment, which might be a read error. V usage is TRBV6-5 and J usage is TRBJ1-5, with TRBD1 as a possible D gene (6 bases). CDR1 MNHEY and CDR2 SVGAGI come from the germline V gene. This CDR3 is 15 amino acids long. The CDR3 protein is CASSPPDSSNQSQHF. CDR3 bases: TGTGCCAGCAGCCCCCCGGACAGCAGCAATCAGTCCCAGCATTTT.

The V gene is TRBV2, the J gene TRBJ2-7; the match to TRBD1 covers 8 bases. Trimming removed 5 bases from V and 6 bases from J; junction bases left unmatched: 6. Germline values: CDR1 SNHLY, CDR2 FYNNEI. The CDR3 contains 13 residues. CDR3 loop: CASSRQGPSEQYF. The CDR3 nucleotides read TGTGCCAGCAGTCGACAGGGGCCCAGCGAGCAGTACTTC.

DNA of the CDR3: TGTGCCAGCAGTTTTAGCGACTCCACAGATACGCAGTATTTT. Protein sequence: CASSFSDSTDTQYF. The J gene is TRBJ2-3, the V gene TRBV27; D may be TRBD2 (5 bases). Trimming stripped 3 bases from V and 2 bases from J, with 9 bases between. The length of the CDR3 is 14 residues. Germline V lookup: CDR1 MNHEY, CDR2 SMNVEV (reference sequence).

The chain carries TRBV28 and TRBJ1-5; 12 nucleotides agree with TRBD1. The CDR3 contains 16 residues. V dropped 3 bases and J dropped 5; count of bases not matched to a gene: 5. Germline CDR1 MDHEN, CDR2 SYDVKM. The CDR3 DNA follows: TGTGCCAGCAGTTTTTATGGGACAGGGGGCGATCAGCCCCAGCATTTT. Translating gives CASSFYGTGGDQPQHF.

The rearrangement uses TRBV29-1 and TRBJ2-5, with D possibly being TRBD2 (6 bases). Germline assignment: CDR1 SQVTM and CDR2 ANQGSEA. V lost 1 base and J lost 2, with 11 bases in between. This CDR3 region has 14 residues. CDR3 in amino acids: CSVEVRERQETQYF. CDR3 coding DNA: TGCAGCGTTGAAGTCCGGGAGAGGCAAGAGACCCAGTACTTC.

V gene TRBV10-2 combines with J gene TRBJ1-1, with D perhaps matching TRBD1 (5 bases). Trimming left V 7 bases short and J 1 base short, with 7 bases between. This CDR3 comprises 12 residues. Germline assignment: CDR1 WSHSY and CDR2 SAAADI. For the CDR3, the DNA is TGCGCCAGCAAGGACAAGAACACTGAAGCTTTCTTT. This sequence encodes CASKDKNTEAFF.

The chain employs TRBV7-7 and TRBJ2-5, with 7 bases lining up with TRBD1. The CDR3 runs to 14 residues. V shed 5 bases, J shed 5 bases, and the junction held 8 bases outside the gene matches. Germline values: CDR1 SSHAT, CDR2 FNYEAQ (reference sequence). In nucleotides, the CDR3 is TGTGCCAGCAGCCAACCAGGGGGTGGTGAGACCCAGTACTTC. This codes for CASSQPGGGETQYF.

The rearrangement links TRBV10-3 to TRBJ2-1, with D perhaps matching TRBD2 (6 bases). The CDR3 runs to 15 residues. The V gene's germline CDR1 is ENHRY and CDR2 SYGVKD. The V gene lost 5 bases and the J gene lost 6 bases, with 17 bases spanning the gap. This CDR3 is CAISSGTPRTNEQFF. CDR3 nucleotides: TGTGCCATCAGTTCCGGGACTCCGCGTACCAATGAGCAGTTCTTC.

The chain links TRBV7-6 to TRBJ2-7; tentative D call: TRBD1 (6 bases). The CDR3 runs to 15 residues. The germline gives CDR1 SGHVS, CDR2 FNYEAQ. V lost 5 bases, J lost 5 bases, and 19 bases lay in between. CDR3 DNA sequence: TGTGCCAGCAGCCCGCCGGGACACCTCCCCCACGAGCAGTACTTC. It encodes CASSPPGHLPHEQYF.

The CDR3 DNA sequence: TGTGCCAGCAGTGAATGGGGCCTAGCGACGCTCTACGAGCAGTACTTC. Translating gives CASSEWGLATLYEQYF. V and J are TRBV25-1 and TRBJ2-7, with D perhaps matching TRBD2 (6 bases). CDR1 is MGHDK and CDR2 is SYGVNS in the germline V gene. V lost 1 base and J 3 bases, leaving 16 bases between the germline ends. The CDR3 extends over 16 amino acids.

The chain carries TRBV9 and TRBJ1-2, with D hard to call. Between the trimmed V and J ends, which lost 0 bases and 7 bases, there was a span of 10 bases. There are 13 residues in the CDR3. Germline CDR1 reads SGDLS; CDR2 reads YYNGEE. The CDR3 loop reads CASSVGYGFGYTF. CDR3 coding DNA: TGTGCCAGCAGCGTAGGATACGGGTTTGGCTACACCTTC.

The rearrangement links TRBV5-1 to TRBJ2-7; 11 bases are a match to TRBD2. J lost 5 bases, V lost 5 bases, and 6 bases had no gene match. Germline lookup yields CDR1 SGHRS and CDR2 YFSETQ. The CDR3 is 14 residues long. CDR3 DNA: TGCGCCAGCAGTCTGGAACTAGCGGGAGACGAGCAGTACTTC. This translates into CASSLELAGDEQYF.

This chain joins TRBV29-1 and TRBJ2-1; D is perhaps TRBD1 (6 bases). V was pared by 8 bases and J by 4 bases, with 15 bases between. CDR1 is SQVTM, CDR2 ANQGSEA, per germline. The CDR3 length is 13 residues. The CDR3 DNA reads as TGCAGCTTCTGCCGCGACAGGTACAATGAGCAGTTCTTC. Protein product: CSFCRDRYNEQFF.

The chain recombines TRBV5-8 with TRBJ2-5; the match to TRBD2 covers 12 bases. Germline V gene sequence: CDR1 SGHTS, CDR2 YDEGEE. The CDR3 consists of 16 residues. Trimming cost V 1 base and J 4 bases; bases outside gene matches: 5. The CDR3 sequence is CASSLFWTSGTETQYF. DNA of the CDR3: TGTGCCAGCAGCTTGTTTTGGACTAGCGGGACAGAGACCCAGTACTTC.

The rearrangement joins TRBV28 to TRBJ2-7, with D maybe TRBD2 (7 bases). Germline V gene data show CDR1 as MDHEN and CDR2 as SYDVKM. This CDR3 is 12 amino acids long. Trimming shortened V by 7 bases and J by 6 bases, and 13 bases separated the two germline ends. The CDR3 sequence is CASNHREGEQYF. The CDR3 DNA reads as TGTGCCAGCAATCACAGGGAGGGCGAGCAGTACTTC. The full variable domain, completed using reference TRBV28 and TRBJ2-7, is DVKVTQSSRYLVKRTGEKVFLECVQDMDHENMFWYRQDPGLGLRLIYFSYDVKMKEKGDIPEGYSVSREKKERFSLILESASTNQTSMYLCASNHREGEQYFGPGTRLTVT.

This chain connects TRBV28 to TRBJ2-3; TRBD2 might be the D (5 bases). V shed 2 bases and J shed 2 bases, with 11 bases lying between them. This CDR3 region has 15 residues. Germline V gene data show CDR1 as MDHEN and CDR2 as SYDVKM. DNA for the CDR3: TGTGCCAGCAGTTTACTAGCCCTCTCCACAGATACGCAGTATTTT. This translates into CASSLLALSTDTQYF.

This chain connects TRBV7-9 to TRBJ2-3; 14 nucleotides match TRBD2. Germline values: CDR1 SEHNR, CDR2 FQNEAQ (reference sequence). Losses at the gene ends were 1 base for V and 1 base for J; bases not matched to a gene: 4. The CDR3 has 18 residues. The CDR3 sequence is CASSLGLAGGPGTDTQYF. In nucleotides, the CDR3 is TGTGCCAGCAGCTTAGGACTAGCGGGAGGGCCGGGCACAGATACGCAGTATTTT.

This chain links TRBV29-1 with TRBJ2-5, with 7 bases matching TRBD1. Germline V gives CDR1 SQVTM, CDR2 ANQGSEA. Trimming took 3 bases from V and 5 from J; bases not matched to a gene: 15. The CDR3 totals 16 residues. CDR3 loop: CSVEGDRPLAGETQYF. The CDR3 DNA sequence: TGCAGCGTTGAGGGGGACAGACCACTCGCCGGGGAGACCCAGTACTTC.

V usage is TRBV30 and J usage is TRBJ1-2, with 7 nucleotides matching TRBD1. CDR3 length equals 13 residues. Germline assignment: CDR1 GTSNPN and CDR2 SVGIG (reference sequence). After removal of 8 bases from V and 7 bases from J, the junction contained 13 bases not matched to a gene. CDR3 coding DNA: TGTGCCATCGTCCGGGACAGAGTGATTGGCTACACCTTC. Its protein is CAIVRDRVIGYTF.

The chain's CDR3 is CASSGTGGNNEKLFF. CDR3 nucleotide sequence: TGTGCCAGTTCAGGGACAGGAGGGAATAATGAAAAACTGTTTTTT. The chain has TRBV5-4 and TRBJ1-4; 8 bases line up with TRBD1. Germline V CDR1 and CDR2: SGHNT, YYREEE (reference sequence). The V gene end was trimmed by 8 bases and the J gene end by 4 bases; junction bases not matched to a gene: 10. CDR3 length: 15 residues.

DNA for the CDR3: TGTGCCAGTAACTATCGTGGTCAGAACACTGAAGCTTTCTTT. Translated, it gives CASNYRGQNTEAFF. The chain combines TRBV19 with TRBJ1-1; D unclear. CDR3 size: 14 residues. V dropped 7 bases and J dropped 1 base, with 13 bases sitting between them. Germline V gene lookup returns CDR1 LNHDA and CDR2 SQIVND (reference sequence).

The chain uses TRBV27 and TRBJ2-7, with 13 bases matching TRBD2. The junction had 5 bases not matched to a gene; V was cut back by 0 bases and J by 6 bases. CDR1 is MNHEY and CDR2 is SMNVEV in the germline V gene (reference sequence). The CDR3 totals 16 residues. CDR3 DNA sequence: TGTGCCAGCAGTTTATCGGTGGGACTAGCGGGAATCGAGCAGTACTTC. Its protein product is CASSLSVGLAGIEQYF.

The rearrangement joins TRBV11-3 to TRBJ2-2, with D possibly matching TRBD1 (5 bases). Germline assignment: CDR1 SGHNT and CDR2 YENEEA. This CDR3 has 14 residues. V was clipped by 4 bases and J by 6 bases, with 12 bases between them. This CDR3 reads CASSYTGAAGELFF. The CDR3 coding sequence is TGTGCCAGCAGCTATACTGGGGCAGCCGGGGAGCTGTTTTTT.

V gene TRBV7-9 combines with J gene TRBJ2-1; D perhaps matches TRBD2 (6 bases). V lost 1 base and J lost 4, with 11 bases in between. Germline V lookup: CDR1 SEHNR, CDR2 FQNEAQ (reference sequence). CDR3 size: 15 residues. The CDR3 bases are TGTGCCAGCAGCTTAGTAAGACTAGAGTACAATGAGCAGTTCTTC. Amino acids: CASSLVRLEYNEQFF.

On this clone: Distinct nucleotide sequences in the sample also encode this CDR3. The J gene is TRBJ1-2, the V gene TRBV5-4, with TRBD1 as a possible D gene (5 bases). The CDR3 is 16 residues long. The germline V and J ends were trimmed by 0 bases and 4 bases, with 16 bases remaining between them. Germline V gene data show CDR1 as SGHNT and CDR2 as YYREEE (reference sequence). Here the CDR3 reads CASSLVGAGLVYGYTF. The CDR3, as DNA: TGTGCCAGCAGCTTGGTAGGGGCCGGTTTGGTCTATGGCTACACCTTC.